The present T cell receptor (beta chain) was sequenced within a study of T cell responses to AZD1222 COVID-19 vaccine. The CDR3 length is 21 residues. V lost 4 bases and J 0 bases, leaving 28 bases between the germline ends. The method was immunoSEQ multiplex PCR; TCRdb's version includes in-frame clones alone and lacks a portion of them. The table includes roughly 99,000 clones, about 90% detected once. This clone was counted a single time. This sequence joins TRBV5-3 and TRBJ2-2; D is possibly TRBD1 (6 bases). TRBV5-3 is designated an ORF whose function remains uncertain. The material sequenced was peripheral blood, taken on day 0 of AZD1222 vaccination. The receptor was isolated from an adult in good health. CDR3 protein: CARSPGTPRIKLEANTGELFF. The CDR3 nucleotides read TGTGCCAGAAGCCCGGGGACACCCCGAATCAAGTTAGAAGCGAACACCGGGGAGCTGTTTTTT.